The sequence of this T cell receptor (beta chain) was determined in a study of T cell repertoires in cytomegalovirus infection. At the level of the study: Public TCR beta signatures marked donors with CMV infection and the matching HLA. Study-level findings and limits: Carriers of CMV plus the relevant HLA were identified by cumulative public TCR beta family frequency. There were HLA-C-restricted CMV-specific TCR beta clonotypes dominating the ex vivo response.

This clonotype was recorded a few times. Its specificity is not known. The CDR3 is 14 amino acids. V lost 5 bases to trimming and J lost 4 bases, with 11 bases between them. Germline CDR1 reads LNHNV; CDR2 reads YYDKDF (reference sequence). One entry per CDR3 protein, called by TCRdb with MiXCR from the reads. The sample has about 530,000 distinct CDR3 sequences; around a quarter are singletons. The chain joins TRBV15 to TRBJ2-2, with D possibly TRBD1 on 6 matching bases. The TCR was taken from a human donor in good health (CMV status not recorded). Some clones in this sample may be carry-over from other donors' samples. The sequenced sample consisted of PBMCs. The CDR3 nucleotides are TGTGCCACCAGCGCACACAGGGCCACCGGGGAGCTGTTTTTT. As protein: CATSAHRATGELFF.